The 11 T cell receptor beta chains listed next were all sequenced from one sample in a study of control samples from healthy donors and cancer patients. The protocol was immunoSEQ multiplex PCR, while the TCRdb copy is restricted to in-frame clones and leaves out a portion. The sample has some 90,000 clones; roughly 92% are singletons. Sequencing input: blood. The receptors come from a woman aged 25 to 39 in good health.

The CDR3 sequence: CASSQDATDFMNTEAFF. The CDR3 DNA is TGCGCCAGCAGCCAAGATGCAACGGACTTCATGAACACTGAAGCTTTCTTT. The rearrangement uses TRBV4-1 and TRBJ1-1, with no clear D. Germline loops: CDR1 MGHRA, CDR2 YSYEKL. V was clipped by 0 bases and J by 0 bases, with 14 bases between them. This CDR3 has 17 residues.

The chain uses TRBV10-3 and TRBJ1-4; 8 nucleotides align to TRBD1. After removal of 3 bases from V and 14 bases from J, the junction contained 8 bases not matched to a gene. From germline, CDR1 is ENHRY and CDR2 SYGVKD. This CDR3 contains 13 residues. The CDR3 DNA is TGTGCCATCAGTGACGGACAGGGAAGTATGCTGTTTTTT. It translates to CAISDGQGSMLFF.

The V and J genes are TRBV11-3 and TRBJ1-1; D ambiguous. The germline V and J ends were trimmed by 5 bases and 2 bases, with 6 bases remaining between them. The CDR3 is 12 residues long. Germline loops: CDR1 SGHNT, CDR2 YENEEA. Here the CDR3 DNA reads TGTGCCAGCAGCCTTAGTAACACTGAAGCTTTCTTT. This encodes CASSLSNTEAFF.

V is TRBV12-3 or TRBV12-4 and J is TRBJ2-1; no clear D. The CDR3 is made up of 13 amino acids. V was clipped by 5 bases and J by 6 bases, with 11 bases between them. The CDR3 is CASSPSWSNEQFF. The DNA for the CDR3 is TGTGCCAGCAGTCCGTCCTGGAGCAATGAGCAGTTCTTC.

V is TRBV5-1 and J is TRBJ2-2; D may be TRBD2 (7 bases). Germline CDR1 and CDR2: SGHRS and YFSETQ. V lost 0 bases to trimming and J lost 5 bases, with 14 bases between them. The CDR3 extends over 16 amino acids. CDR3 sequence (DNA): TGCGCCAGCAGCTTGGCCGGGGGGCCGGGAACCGGGGAGCTGTTTTTT. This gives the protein CASSLAGGPGTGELFF.

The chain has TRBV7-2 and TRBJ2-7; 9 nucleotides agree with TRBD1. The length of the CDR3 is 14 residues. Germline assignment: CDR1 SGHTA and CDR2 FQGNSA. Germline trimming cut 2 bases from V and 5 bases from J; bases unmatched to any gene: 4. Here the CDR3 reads CASSLRDRVDEQYF. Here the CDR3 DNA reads TGTGCCAGCAGCTTACGGGACAGGGTCGACGAGCAGTACTTC. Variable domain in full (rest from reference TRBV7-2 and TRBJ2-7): GAGVSQSPSNKVTEKGKDVELRCDPISGHTALYWYRQSLGQGLEFLIYFQGNSAPDKSGLPSDRFSAERTGGSVSTLTIQRTQQEDSAVYLCASSLRDRVDEQYFGPGTRLTVT.

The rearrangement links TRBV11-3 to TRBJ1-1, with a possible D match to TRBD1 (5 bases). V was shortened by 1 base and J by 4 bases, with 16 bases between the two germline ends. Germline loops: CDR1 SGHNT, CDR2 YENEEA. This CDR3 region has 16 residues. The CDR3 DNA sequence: TGTGCCAGCAGCTTAGGTCGAGGGCGGGGGACCACTGAAGCTTTCTTT. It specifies CASSLGRGRGTTEAFF.

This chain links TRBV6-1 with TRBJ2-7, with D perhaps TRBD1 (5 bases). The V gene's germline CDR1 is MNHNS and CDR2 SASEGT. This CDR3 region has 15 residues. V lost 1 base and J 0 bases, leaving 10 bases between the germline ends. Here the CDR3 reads CASSEDRISSYEQYF. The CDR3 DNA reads TGTGCCAGCAGTGAAGACAGGATTAGCTCCTACGAGCAGTACTTC.

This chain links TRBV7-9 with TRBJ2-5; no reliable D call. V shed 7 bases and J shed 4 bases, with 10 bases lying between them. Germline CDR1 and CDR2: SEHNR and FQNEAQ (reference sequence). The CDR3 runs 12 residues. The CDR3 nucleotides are TGTGCCAGCACCAGTTTGGCAGAGACCCAGTACTTC. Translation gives CASTSLAETQYF.

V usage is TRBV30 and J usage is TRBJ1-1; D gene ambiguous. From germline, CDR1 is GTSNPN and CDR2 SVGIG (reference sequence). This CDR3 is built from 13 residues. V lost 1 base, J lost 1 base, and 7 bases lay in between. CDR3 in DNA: TGTGCCTGGAGTGGAACAGCGAACACTGAAGCTTTCTTT. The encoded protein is CAWSGTANTEAFF. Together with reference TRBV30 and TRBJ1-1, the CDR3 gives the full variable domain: SQTIHQWPATLVQPVGSPLSLECTVEGTSNPNLYWYRQAAGRGLQLLFYSVGIGQISSEVPQNLSASRPQDRQFILSSKKLLLSDSGFYLCAWSGTANTEAFFGQGTRLTVV.

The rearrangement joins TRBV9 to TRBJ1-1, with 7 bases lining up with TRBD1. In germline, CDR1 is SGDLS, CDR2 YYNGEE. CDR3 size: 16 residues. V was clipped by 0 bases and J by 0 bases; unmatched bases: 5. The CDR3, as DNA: TGTGCCAGCAGCGTAGAGACAGGGCCCATGAACACTGAAGCTTTCTTT. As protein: CASSVETGPMNTEAFF.